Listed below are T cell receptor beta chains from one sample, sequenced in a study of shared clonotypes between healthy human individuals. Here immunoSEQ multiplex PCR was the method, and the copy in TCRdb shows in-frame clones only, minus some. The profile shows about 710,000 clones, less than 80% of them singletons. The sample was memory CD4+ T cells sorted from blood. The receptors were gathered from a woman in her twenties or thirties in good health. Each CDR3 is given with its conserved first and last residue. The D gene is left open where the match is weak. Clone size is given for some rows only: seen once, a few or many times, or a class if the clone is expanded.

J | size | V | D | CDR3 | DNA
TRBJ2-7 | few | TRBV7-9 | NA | CASSLWGSYEQYF | TGTGCCAGCAGCTTGTGGGGATCCTACGAGCAGTACTTC
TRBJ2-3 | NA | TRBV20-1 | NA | CSSSTQYF | TGCAGCTCTAGTACGCAGTATTTT
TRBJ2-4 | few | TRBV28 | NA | CASSRNRHIQYF | TGTGCCAGCAGTCGTAATAGGCACATTCAGTACTTC
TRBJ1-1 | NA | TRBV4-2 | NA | CASSQGLMTGLNTEAFF | TGTGCCAGCAGCCAAGGATTAATGACAGGTTTGAACACTGAAGCTTTCTTT
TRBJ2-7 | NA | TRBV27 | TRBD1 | CASGTGHYEQYF | TGTGCCAGCGGGACAGGGCATTACGAGCAGTACTTC
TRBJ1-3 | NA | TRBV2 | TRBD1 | CASSSQGAPGNTIYF | TGTGCCAGTTCCTCGCAGGGGGCGCCCGGAAACACCATATATTTT
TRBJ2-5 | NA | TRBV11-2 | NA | CASSLVGWETQYF | TGTGCCAGCAGCTTAGTGGGATGGGAGACCCAGTACTTC
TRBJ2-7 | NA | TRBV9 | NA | CASSVGGTSYYEQYF | TGTGCCAGCAGCGTAGGAGGGACCTCCTACTACGAGCAGTACTTC
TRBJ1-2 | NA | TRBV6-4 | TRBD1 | CASSDSRGLYGYTF | TGTGCCAGCAGTGACTCGAGGGGGCTCTATGGCTACACCTTC
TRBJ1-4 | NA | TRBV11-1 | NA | CASSFTSGATNEKLFF | TGTGCCAGCAGCTTCACCTCAGGGGCAACTAATGAAAAACTGTTTTTT
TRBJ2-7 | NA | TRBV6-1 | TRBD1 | CASRGTGQGTYEQYF | TGTGCCAGCAGAGGGACGGGACAGGGGACCTACGAGCAGTACTTC
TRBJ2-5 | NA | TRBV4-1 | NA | CASSRSGPKGETQYF | TGCGCCAGCAGCCGATCCGGGCCCAAAGGAGAGACCCAGTACTTC
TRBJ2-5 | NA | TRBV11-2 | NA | CASSGGTHQRETQYF | TGTGCCAGCAGCGGTGGGACCCACCAGCGGGAGACCCAGTACTTC
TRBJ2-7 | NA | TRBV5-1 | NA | CASSPSGAGEQYF | TGCGCCAGCAGCCCCTCCGGGGCTGGGGAGCAGTACTTC
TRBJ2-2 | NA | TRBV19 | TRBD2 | CASSTRGTSRGELFF | TGTGCCAGTAGTACCCGGGGGACTAGTCGTGGGGAGCTGTTTTTT
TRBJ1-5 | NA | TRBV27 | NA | CASSLVWDQPQHF | TGTGCCAGCAGTTTGGTGTGGGATCAGCCCCAGCATTTT
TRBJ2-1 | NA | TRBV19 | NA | CASSLAAATYEQFF | TGTGCCAGTAGTCTGGCGGCCGCTACCTATGAGCAGTTCTTC
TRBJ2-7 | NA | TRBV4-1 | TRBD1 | CASSQTTGLHYEQYF | TGCGCCAGCAGCCAGACGACAGGGTTGCACTACGAGCAGTACTTC
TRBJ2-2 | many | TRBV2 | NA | CASNRQGLTGELFF | TGTGCCAGCAACAGACAGGGACTAACCGGGGAGCTGTTTTTT
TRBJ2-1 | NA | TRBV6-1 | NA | CASSLRTTYNEQFF | TGTGCCAGCAGTCTTCGGACTACTTACAATGAGCAGTTCTTC
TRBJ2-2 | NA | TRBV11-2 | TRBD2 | CASSGRTSGRSRTGELFF | TGTGCCAGCAGCGGAAGGACTAGCGGGAGATCTCGCACCGGGGAGCTGTTTTTT
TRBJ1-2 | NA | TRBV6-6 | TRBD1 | CASSRPGQGSYGYTF | TGTGCCAGCAGTCGTCCGGGACAGGGTAGTTATGGCTACACCTTC
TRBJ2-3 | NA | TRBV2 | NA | CASLPGHIPTDTQYF | TGTGCCAGCCTTCCGGGACACATCCCCACAGATACGCAGTATTTT
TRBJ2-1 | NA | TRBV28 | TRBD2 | CASTGREGRNEQFF | TGTGCCAGTACGGGGCGGGAGGGCCGAAATGAGCAGTTCTTC
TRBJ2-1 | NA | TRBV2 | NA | CASSDQRGYNEQFF | TGTGCCAGCAGTGACCAGAGAGGTTACAATGAGCAGTTCTTC
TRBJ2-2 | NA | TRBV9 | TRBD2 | CASSGPPSGLAGATGELFF | TGTGCCAGCAGCGGGCCTCCTTCGGGACTAGCGGGAGCCACCGGGGAGCTGTTTTTT
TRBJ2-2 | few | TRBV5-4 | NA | CASSLAGYTGELFF | TGTGCCAGCAGCTTGGCAGGCTACACCGGGGAGCTGTTTTTT
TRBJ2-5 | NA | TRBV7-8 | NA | CASSRTGETQYF | TGTGCCAGCAGCCGCACGGGAGAGACCCAGTACTTC
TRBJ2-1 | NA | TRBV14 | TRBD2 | CASSPGTSIYNEQFF | TGTGCCAGCAGTCCAGGGACTAGCATCTACAATGAGCAGTTCTTC
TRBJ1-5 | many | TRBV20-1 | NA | CSAPLWDGQHF | TGCAGTGCGCCCTTGTGGGACGGCCAGCATTTT
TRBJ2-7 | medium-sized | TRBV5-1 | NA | CASRDNYEQYF | TGCGCCAGCAGGGATAACTACGAGCAGTACTTC
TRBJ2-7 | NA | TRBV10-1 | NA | CASSESVEEQYF | TGCGCCAGCAGTGAGTCCGTGGAAGAGCAGTACTTC
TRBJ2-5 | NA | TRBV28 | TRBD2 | CASSPSSFGRRQETQYF | TGTGCCAGCAGTCCTTCCTCTTTCGGGAGGAGGCAAGAGACCCAGTACTTC
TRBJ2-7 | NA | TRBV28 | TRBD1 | CASSLTGPYEQYF | TGTGCCAGCAGTCTGACAGGGCCCTACGAGCAGTACTTC
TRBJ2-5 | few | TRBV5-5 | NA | CASSLGTLQETQYF | TGTGCCAGCAGCTTAGGGACTCTTCAAGAGACCCAGTACTTC